This T cell receptor (beta chain) stems from a study of breast tumors, draining lymph nodes, adjacent tissues. MiXCR, run by TCRdb on the multiplex PCR reads, gives a single entry per CDR3 protein. The sample holds fewer than 200,000 distinct CDR3 sequences; around a third are singletons and the top ten take around 4%. Study conclusions and caveats: Tumor TCR diversity was below lymph nodes but above nontumor tissue. Tumor T cell lymph node origin was a supported hypothesis, not proven. Luminal-like breast cancer showed significantly greater tumor-nontumor repertoire similarity than basal-like breast cancer did.

Trimming left V 4 bases short and J 1 base short, with 11 bases between. Germline V gene data show CDR1 as SEHNR and CDR2 as FQNEAQ (reference sequence). The CDR3 is 15 residues long. Axillary draining lymph nodes of breast cancer patients supplied the node samples. This clonotype was seen a handful of times. Its antigen remains unknown. Sequencing was performed on axillary lymph node tissue. The chain is built from TRBV7-9 and TRBJ2-1; the D gene is possibly TRBD1 (6 bases). The receptor was isolated from a female donor with breast cancer. Some clones in this sample may be carry-over from other donors' samples. CDR3 residues: CASSSPGHSYNEQFF. CDR3 coding DNA: TGTGCCAGCAGCTCACCGGGACATTCCTACAATGAGCAGTTCTTC.